This TCR beta chain came from a study of T cells after yellow fever vaccination. The overall study: CD3, CD45RA, CCR7 and CD95 staining defined sorted EM, EMRA, CM and Tscm cells. Preparing low-cell-number fractions relied on SMART-Seq v4 Ultra Low Input.

This clonotype was counted at least ten times. Germline V lookup: CDR1 MNHEY, CDR2 SVGAGI. The CDR3 has 14 residues. Trimming removed 8 bases from V and 0 bases from J, with 11 bases in between. General observations from the study: There were almost no vaccine-responding clonotypes detectable in the sorted memory subsets on day 0. Reappearing after the booster were most of the clones from primary vaccination (roughly 95% CD4, 85% to 90% CD8).

MiXCR, applied by TCRdb to the 5' RACE reads, yields one record per CDR3 protein. The table lists 15,000 or so distinct CDR3 sequences, less than 7.5% of them singletons. The V call is TRBV6-5, the J call TRBJ1-3; no clear D. The receptor was derived from a man aged 18 to 30 who received the YFV17D yellow fever vaccine. Here the sequenced sample was PBMCs, either bulk or a sorted T-cell subset (CD4+, CD8+, memory, or dextramer-sorted; not recorded which), taken on the day of the yellow fever booster vaccination. The CDR3: CASSPMASGNTIYF. The DNA of the CDR3 is TGTGCCAGCTCTCCCATGGCCTCTGGAAACACCATATATTTT.